This entry describes one TCR beta chain. This record comes from a study of blood T cell repertoires in COVID-19. Turning to the study itself: Samples came from the United States, Italy and Spain, spanning acute and convalescent COVID-19. Sample material is recorded as cDNA or gDNA derived from T cells, B-cell-depleted T cells, or PBMCs.

In the original analysis: For nucleated cells, counts were estimated from reference gene primer amplification. Some clones are missing from TCRdb's copy, which holds only in-frame ones; the method was immunoSEQ multiplex PCR. V, J and clone size were drawn from that table, and D and trimming were deduced from the DNA. The sample holds about 240,000 clones, 86% seen once. CDR1 and CDR2 (germline): SGHDN, FVKESK. The J segment lost 0 bases and the V segment lost 2 bases, leaving 3 bases of the junction unmatched. The CDR3 has 16 amino acids. This receptor was obtained from a middle-aged woman with acute COVID-19. The sample was PBMCs or T cells enriched from blood (not recorded which). This sequence joins TRBV14 and TRBJ1-3; 8 bases align to TRBD1. The CDR3 DNA sequence: TGTGCCAGCAGCCAAACAACAGGGGGCTCTGGAAACACCATATATTTT. Translating it yields CASSQTTGGSGNTIYF.